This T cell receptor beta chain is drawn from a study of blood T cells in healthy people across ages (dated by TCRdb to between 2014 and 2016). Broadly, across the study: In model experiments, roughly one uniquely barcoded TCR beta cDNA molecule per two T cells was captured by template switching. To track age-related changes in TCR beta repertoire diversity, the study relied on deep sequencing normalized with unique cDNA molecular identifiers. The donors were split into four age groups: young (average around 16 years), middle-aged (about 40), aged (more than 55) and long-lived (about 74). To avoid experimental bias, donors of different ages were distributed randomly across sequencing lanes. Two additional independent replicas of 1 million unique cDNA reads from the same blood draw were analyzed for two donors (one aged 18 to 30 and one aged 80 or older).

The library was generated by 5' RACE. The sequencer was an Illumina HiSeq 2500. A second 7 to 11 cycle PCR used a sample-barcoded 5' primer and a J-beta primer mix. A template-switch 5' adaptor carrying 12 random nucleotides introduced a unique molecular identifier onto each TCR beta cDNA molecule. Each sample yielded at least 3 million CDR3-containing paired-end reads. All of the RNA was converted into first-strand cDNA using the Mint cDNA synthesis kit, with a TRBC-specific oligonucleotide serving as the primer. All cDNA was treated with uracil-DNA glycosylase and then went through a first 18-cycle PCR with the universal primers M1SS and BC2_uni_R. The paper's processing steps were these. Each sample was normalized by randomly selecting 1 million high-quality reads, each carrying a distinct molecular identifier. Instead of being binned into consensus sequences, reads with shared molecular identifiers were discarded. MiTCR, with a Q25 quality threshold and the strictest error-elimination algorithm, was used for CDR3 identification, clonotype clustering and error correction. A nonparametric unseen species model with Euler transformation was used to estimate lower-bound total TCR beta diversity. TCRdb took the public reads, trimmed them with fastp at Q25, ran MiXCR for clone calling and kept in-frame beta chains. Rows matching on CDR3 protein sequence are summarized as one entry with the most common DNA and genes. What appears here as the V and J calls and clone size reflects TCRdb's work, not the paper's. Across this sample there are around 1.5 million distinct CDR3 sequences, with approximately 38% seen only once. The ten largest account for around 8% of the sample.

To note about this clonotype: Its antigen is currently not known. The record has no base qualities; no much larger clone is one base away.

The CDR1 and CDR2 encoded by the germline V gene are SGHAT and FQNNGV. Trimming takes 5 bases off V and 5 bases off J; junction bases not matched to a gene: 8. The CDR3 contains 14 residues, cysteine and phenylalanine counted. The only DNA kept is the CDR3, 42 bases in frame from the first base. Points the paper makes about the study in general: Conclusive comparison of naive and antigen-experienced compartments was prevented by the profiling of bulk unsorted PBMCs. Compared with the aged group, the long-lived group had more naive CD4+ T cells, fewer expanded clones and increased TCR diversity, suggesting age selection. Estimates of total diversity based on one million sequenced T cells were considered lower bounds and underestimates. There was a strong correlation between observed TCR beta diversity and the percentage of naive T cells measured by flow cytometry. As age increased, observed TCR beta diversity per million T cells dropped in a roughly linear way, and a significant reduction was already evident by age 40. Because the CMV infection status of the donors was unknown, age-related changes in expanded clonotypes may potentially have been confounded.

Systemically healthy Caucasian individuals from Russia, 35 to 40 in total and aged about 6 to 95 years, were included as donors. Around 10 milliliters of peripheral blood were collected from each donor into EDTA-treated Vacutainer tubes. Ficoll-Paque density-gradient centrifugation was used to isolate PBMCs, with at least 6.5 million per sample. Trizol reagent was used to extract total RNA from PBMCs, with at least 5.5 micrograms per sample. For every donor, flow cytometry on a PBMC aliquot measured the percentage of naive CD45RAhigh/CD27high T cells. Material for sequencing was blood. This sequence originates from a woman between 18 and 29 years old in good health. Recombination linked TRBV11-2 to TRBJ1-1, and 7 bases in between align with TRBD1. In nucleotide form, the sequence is TGTGCCAGCAGCGCCAGACAGGGAGTGACTGAAGCTTTCTTT. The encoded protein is CASSARQGVTEAFF.